This T cell receptor beta chain was recorded in a study of T-cell memory formation after mild COVID-19. As for the study in general: TCR clusters were mostly donor specific. Overall study findings and caveats: CM and EM subsets held most contracting CD4+ clones; EMRA held CD8+ ones.

MiXCR was run by TCRdb on the 5' RACE reads, yielding one entry per CDR3 protein. The sample lists about 620,000 distinct CDR3 sequences, roughly 18% seen once, with around 13% in the top ten. The CDR3 is made up of 14 amino acids. Per the germline V gene, CDR1 is DFQATT and CDR2 is SNEGSKA (reference sequence). This clonotype has only a few counts. The antigen is undetermined. The material sequenced was PBMCs or a T cell subset sorted from them (not recorded which). The sequence came from an adult woman who had mild COVID-19 (a few samples of this study predate the infection). Cell type and time point are not known. The V call is TRBV20-1, the J call TRBJ1-2; D not resolved. DNA for the CDR3: TGCACAGTGGCTGTCGGGCAAACTAACTATGGCTACACCTTC. Protein sequence: CTVAVGQTNYGYTF.